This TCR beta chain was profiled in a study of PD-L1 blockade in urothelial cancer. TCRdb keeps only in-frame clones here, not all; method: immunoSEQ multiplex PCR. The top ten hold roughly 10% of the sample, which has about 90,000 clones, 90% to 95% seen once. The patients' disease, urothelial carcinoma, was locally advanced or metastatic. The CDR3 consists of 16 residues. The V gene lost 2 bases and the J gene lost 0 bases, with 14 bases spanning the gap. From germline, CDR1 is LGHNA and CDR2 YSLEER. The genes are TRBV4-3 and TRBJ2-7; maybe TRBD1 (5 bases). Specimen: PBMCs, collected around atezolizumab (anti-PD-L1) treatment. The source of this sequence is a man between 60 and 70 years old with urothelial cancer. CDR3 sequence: CASSQWGRLSSYEQYF. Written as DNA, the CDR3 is TGCGCCAGCAGCCAATGGGGCCGCCTGAGCTCCTACGAGCAGTACTTC.